Listed below are T cell receptor beta chains from one sample, sequenced in a study of blood T cell repertoires in COVID-19. Clones were read by immunoSEQ multiplex PCR, and TCRdb kept only the in-frame ones, dropping some. Altogether approximately 60,000 clones are present, less than 80% being singletons, with the ten largest covering approximately 18%. The specimen was peripheral blood. The origin of the receptors is a man aged 60 to 75 with acute or convalescent COVID-19. Each CDR3 is given with its conserved first and last residue. The D gene is left open where the match is weak. Not all rows give a size; the values are once, few, many and, for expanded clones, a class.

size	D	J	V	CDR3
few	TRBD2	TRBJ2-1	TRBV4-1	CASSLRTSGTLNNEQFF
.	.	TRBJ2-2	TRBV3-1/TRBV3-2	CASSQMAFNTGELFF
.	.	TRBJ2-3	TRBV11-3	CASSFGRPDVQDTQYF
.	.	TRBJ1-2	TRBV7-8	CASSLRGDYGYTF
.	TRBD2	TRBJ2-1	TRBV5-1	CASSRRTSGARNEQFF
.	TRBD1	TRBJ1-2	TRBV7-9	CASSLEQGYGYTF
.	.	TRBJ2-7	TRBV19	CASSIDRQGGRNSYEQYF
.	TRBD2	TRBJ2-3	TRBV29-1	CSATGLAGPSTDTQYF
.	.	TRBJ2-3	TRBV25-1	CASSEYSVRITDTQYF
.	.	TRBJ2-3	TRBV10-1	CASSESGAMADTQYF
.	.	TRBJ1-6	TRBV6-5	CALGGRDSPLHF
.	.	TRBJ1-1	TRBV5-4	CASRGGMNTEAFF
.	.	TRBJ2-4	TRBV27	CASSLGGSKNIQYF
.	TRBD2	TRBJ2-1	TRBV5-1	CASRLAGSSYNEQFF
few	.	TRBJ1-2	TRBV14	CASSQGASRYGYTF
.	.	TRBJ2-2	TRBV6-2/TRBV6-3	CASSDRNTGELFF
.	.	TRBJ1-2	TRBV11-2	CASSLAGIFYGYTF
.	TRBD1	TRBJ1-5	TRBV5-4	CASSLGTGANQPQHF
.	TRBD2	TRBJ2-7	TRBV27	CASSGLAGPYEQYF
once	TRBD1	TRBJ2-1	TRBV28	CASSLRTGGLFF
.	.	TRBJ1-1	TRBV19	CASSKAGASTEAFF
.	TRBD1	TRBJ1-5	TRBV20-1	CSASFWTGGVQPQHF
.	.	TRBJ2-2	TRBV2	CASSTGLGAGELFF
.	TRBD2	TRBJ2-3	TRBV2	CASSVVAGADTQYF
.	.	TRBJ1-2	TRBV6-1	CASSERGRDGYTF
.	.	TRBJ1-2	TRBV28	CASSLRDGGYGYTF
.	.	TRBJ1-2	TRBV6-1	CASSEAWASTF
once	.	TRBJ1-2	TRBV30	CAWTPDRWANYGYTF
.	TRBD1	TRBJ1-1	TRBV7-9	CASSLLQGQGAFF
.	.	TRBJ1-2	TRBV18	CASSPSVGADGYTF
.	.	TRBJ1-5	TRBV9	CASSVGGGQPQHF
few	.	TRBJ1-3	TRBV27	CASSALTGNTIYF
.	TRBD2	TRBJ2-5	TRBV3-1/TRBV3-2	CACGNGGGTQYF
.	TRBD1	TRBJ2-6	TRBV4-1	CASSQEQTGGVGGANVLTF
.	.	TRBJ2-2	TRBV7-9	CASSPRGGKGNTGELFF
.	.	TRBJ2-7	TRBV28	CASSLLDRIYEQYF
.	.	TRBJ2-2	TRBV6-2/TRBV6-3	CASSSNTGELFF
.	.	TRBJ2-7	TRBV7-2	CASSRTLSYEQYF
.	TRBD2	TRBJ2-7	TRBV24-1	CATSPGGRNEQYF
.	.	TRBJ2-2	TRBV5-1	CASSVTGNTGELFF
.	TRBD2	TRBJ2-7	TRBV19	CASSSGTSRSEQYF
.	.	TRBJ2-1	TRBV29-1	CSVERLRNEQFF
.	.	TRBJ2-5	TRBV24-1	CATSDLSGETQYF
.	.	TRBJ1-2	TRBV18	CASSPDSRLNYGYTF
.	.	TRBJ2-7	TRBV5-5	CASSQNYEQYF